The subject of this entry is one T cell receptor (beta chain). These data come from a study of blood T cell repertoires in COVID-19. Across the study: The samples span acute and convalescent COVID-19 from the United States, Italy and Spain. The cDNA or gDNA used as material had been derived from T cells, B-cell-depleted T cells, or PBMCs.

The V and J ends lost 0 bases and 8 bases, in that order; junction bases with no gene match: 10. The CDR3 covers 16 residues. The germline CDR1 and CDR2 sequences are SGHVS and FQNEAQ. Assay used: immunoSEQ multiplex PCR; TCRdb lists only in-frame clones, some missing. The sample consists of about 370,000 clones, approximately 89% of them appearing once. Recruits, aged about 18 to 100 years, lived in 24 US areas. Participant reports of clinical history set cohort assignment. The sequence derives from a woman aged 35 to 49 who had been exposed to COVID-19. Source material: PBMCs or T cells enriched from blood (not recorded which). The chain has TRBV7-8 and TRBJ2-1; 7 bases are shared with TRBD2. The CDR3 DNA reads TGTGCCAGCAGCTTAGCGACAGCGGGAAGTATCCATGAGCAGTTCTTC. Translating gives CASSLATAGSIHEQFF.